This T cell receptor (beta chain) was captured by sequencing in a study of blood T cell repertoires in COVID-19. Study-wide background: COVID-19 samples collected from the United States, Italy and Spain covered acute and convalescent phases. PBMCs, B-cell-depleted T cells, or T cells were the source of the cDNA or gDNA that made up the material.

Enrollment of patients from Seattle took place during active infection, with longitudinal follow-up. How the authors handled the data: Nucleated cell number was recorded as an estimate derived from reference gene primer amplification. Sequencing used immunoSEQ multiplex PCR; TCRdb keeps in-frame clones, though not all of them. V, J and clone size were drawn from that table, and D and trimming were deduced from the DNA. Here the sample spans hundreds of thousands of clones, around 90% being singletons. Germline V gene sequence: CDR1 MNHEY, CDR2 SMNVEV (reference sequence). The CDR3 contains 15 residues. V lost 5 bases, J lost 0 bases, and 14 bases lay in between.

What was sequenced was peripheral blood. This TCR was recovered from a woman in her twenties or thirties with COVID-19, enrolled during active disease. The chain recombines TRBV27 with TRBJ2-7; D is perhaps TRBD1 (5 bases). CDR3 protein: CASSPLTASSYEQYF. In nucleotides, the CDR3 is TGTGCCAGCAGTCCATTGACAGCAAGCTCCTACGAGCAGTACTTC.